The rows below give T cell receptor beta chains drawn from one sample of a study of cytomegalovirus exposure and HLA in healthy donors. Sequencing used immunoSEQ multiplex PCR; TCRdb keeps in-frame clones, though not all of them. The sample holds 95,000 to 100,000 clones, roughly 80% seen once. The sequenced sample consisted of PBMCs. The receptors shown here come from a man aged 40-55 years in good health and CMV-seronegative. Each CDR3 is given with its conserved first and last residue. The order of the fields is D gene, J gene, V gene, clone size, CDR3 DNA, CDR3 protein. The D gene is left open where the match is weak. Only part of the rows carry a size: once, few, many, or a class if the clone is expanded.

D gene: .; J gene: TRBJ2-2; V gene: TRBV11-2; clone size: .; CDR3 DNA: TGTGCCAGCAGCCGTCGACAGACCACCGGGGAGCTGTTTTTT; CDR3 protein: CASSRRQTTGELFF
D gene: TRBD1; J gene: TRBJ1-5; V gene: TRBV19; clone size: .; CDR3 DNA: TGTGCCAGTAGTATAGAAGGGACAGGACTTAGCAATCAGCCCCAGCATTTT; CDR3 protein: CASSIEGTGLSNQPQHF
D gene: TRBD1; J gene: TRBJ1-1; V gene: TRBV6-1; clone size: few; CDR3 DNA: TGTGCCAGCAGTGAAGCACCCGGGACAGTGGCTGAAGCTTTCTTT; CDR3 protein: CASSEAPGTVAEAFF
D gene: TRBD1; J gene: TRBJ1-6; V gene: TRBV18; clone size: few; CDR3 DNA: TGTGCCAGCCGACGGACAGGGGATTTTTCACCCCTCCACTTT; CDR3 protein: CASRRTGDFSPLHF
D gene: .; J gene: TRBJ1-5; V gene: TRBV7-9; clone size: .; CDR3 DNA: TGTTCCAGCAGCTCTGACAATGCCAATCAGCCCCAGCATTTT; CDR3 protein: CSSSSDNANQPQHF
D gene: .; J gene: TRBJ2-1; V gene: TRBV29-1; clone size: .; CDR3 DNA: TGCAGCGTTGAAGCAGGGAGGCCCTGGAACAATGAGCAGTTCTTC; CDR3 protein: CSVEAGRPWNNEQFF
D gene: TRBD2; J gene: TRBJ2-1; V gene: TRBV4-1; clone size: .; CDR3 DNA: TGCGCCAGCAGCCACACTAGCGGGAAGTACAATGAGCAGTTCTTC; CDR3 protein: CASSHTSGKYNEQFF
D gene: TRBD2; J gene: TRBJ2-1; V gene: TRBV5-1; clone size: few; CDR3 DNA: TGCGCCAGCAGCCCCGGACTAGCGGGGGGGCTTTCCTACAATGAGCAGTTCTTC; CDR3 protein: CASSPGLAGGLSYNEQFF
D gene: TRBD2; J gene: TRBJ2-3; V gene: TRBV18; clone size: .; CDR3 DNA: TGTGCCAGCTCACCGCTGACTAGCGGGGCTGGAGATACGCAGTATTTT; CDR3 protein: CASSPLTSGAGDTQYF
D gene: .; J gene: TRBJ2-2; V gene: TRBV6-6; clone size: .; CDR3 DNA: TGTGCCAGCAGGGATAGCTCTGGCACCGGGGAGCTGTTTTTT; CDR3 protein: CASRDSSGTGELFF
D gene: .; J gene: TRBJ2-7; V gene: TRBV27; clone size: .; CDR3 DNA: TGTGCCAGCAGTTTCCGGGACTTCTCCTACGAGCAGTACTTC; CDR3 protein: CASSFRDFSYEQYF
D gene: TRBD2; J gene: TRBJ2-1; V gene: TRBV30; clone size: .; CDR3 DNA: TGTGCCTGGAGTGTACGTGCTAGCGGGGGACATGAGCAGTTCTTC; CDR3 protein: CAWSVRASGGHEQFF
D gene: .; J gene: TRBJ1-6; V gene: TRBV25-1; clone size: few; CDR3 DNA: TGTGCCAGCAGAAATCAGGGTCTCGCATCACCCCTCCACTTT; CDR3 protein: CASRNQGLASPLHF
D gene: TRBD1; J gene: TRBJ1-1; V gene: TRBV7-8; clone size: .; CDR3 DNA: TGTGCCAGCAGCCGACAGGGGGCGTTGAACACTGAAGCTTTCTTT; CDR3 protein: CASSRQGALNTEAFF
D gene: TRBD1; J gene: TRBJ2-2; V gene: TRBV5-1; clone size: few; CDR3 DNA: TGCGCCAGCAGCCTGGGACAGGGGACGACCGGGGAGCTGTTTTTT; CDR3 protein: CASSLGQGTTGELFF
D gene: TRBD1; J gene: TRBJ1-4; V gene: TRBV4-3; clone size: .; CDR3 DNA: TGCGCCAGCAGCCAAGACCCTCCGGGACAGGGTGGGAAAAAACTGTTTTTT; CDR3 protein: CASSQDPPGQGGKKLFF
D gene: .; J gene: TRBJ1-3; V gene: TRBV5-4; clone size: .; CDR3 DNA: TGTGCCAGCAGCTTGGCAGGCCCCTCTGGAAACACCATATATTTT; CDR3 protein: CASSLAGPSGNTIYF
D gene: .; J gene: TRBJ1-5; V gene: TRBV6-5; clone size: .; CDR3 DNA: TGTGCCAGCAGTTACTCGCGCGGGGACAATCAGCCCCAGCATTTT; CDR3 protein: CASSYSRGDNQPQHF
D gene: TRBD2; J gene: TRBJ2-1; V gene: TRBV2; clone size: .; CDR3 DNA: TGTGCCAGCAAGGAGCAAGCGGGGGGGTTTGAGCAGTTCTTC; CDR3 protein: CASKEQAGGFEQFF